This T cell receptor beta chain was profiled in a study of regulatory T cells in long-lasting Graves disease. Building of the TCR beta libraries involved iRepertoire HTBI primers and Arm-PCR of CDR3 regions. MiXCR was run by TCRdb on the multiplex PCR reads, yielding one entry per CDR3 protein. Of approximately 440,000 distinct CDR3 sequences listed, less than 25% are singletons. The CDR3 loop spans 12 amino acids. Germline assignment: CDR1 MGHDK and CDR2 SYGVNS. Trimming shortened V by 6 bases and J by 5 bases, and 11 bases separated the two germline ends. Described time point: persistent/refractory GD, antithyroid drugs over 5 years with positive TRAb. PBMC RNA served as the TCR library source. Patients came from an endocrinology department in Xi'an, China.

The source of this sequence is a female donor with Graves disease. V is TRBV25-1 and J is TRBJ2-7, with D possibly TRBD1 on 6 matching bases. Material: peripheral blood mononuclear cells (PBMCs), obtained when the disease was refractory, from a patient treated with antithyroid drugs. The CDR3 DNA reads as TGTGCCAGCAGGAACAGGGTCCACGAGCAGTACTTC. Translated, it gives CASRNRVHEQYF.